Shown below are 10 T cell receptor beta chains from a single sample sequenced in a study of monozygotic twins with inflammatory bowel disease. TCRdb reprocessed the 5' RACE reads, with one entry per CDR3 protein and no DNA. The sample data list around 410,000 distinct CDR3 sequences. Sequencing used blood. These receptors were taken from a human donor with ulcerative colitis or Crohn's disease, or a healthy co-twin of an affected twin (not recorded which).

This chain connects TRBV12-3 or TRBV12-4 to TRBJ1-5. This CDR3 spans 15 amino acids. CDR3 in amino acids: CASRFHEGSNQPQHF.

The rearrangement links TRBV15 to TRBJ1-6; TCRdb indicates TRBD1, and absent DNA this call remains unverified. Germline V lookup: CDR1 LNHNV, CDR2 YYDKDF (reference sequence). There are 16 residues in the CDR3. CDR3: CATSGQDRAVNSPLHF.

CDR3 region: CASSSSEQGNYGYTF. This sequence joins TRBV5-1 and TRBJ1-2. The length of the CDR3 is 15 residues. Germline loops: CDR1 SGHRS, CDR2 YFSETQ. The complete variable domain, with remaining parts taken from reference TRBV5-1 and TRBJ1-2, reads KAGVTQTPRYLIKTRGQQVTLSCSPISGHRSVSWYQQTPGQGLQFLFEYFSETQRNKGNFPGRFSGRQFSNSRSEMNVSTLELGDSALYLCASSSSEQGNYGYTFGSGTRLTVV.

CDR3 amino acids: CASSEGGEIAEAFF. This chain connects TRBV10-1 to TRBJ1-1; the TRBD1 assignment by TCRdb is unverifiable without DNA. The germline gives CDR1 WNHNN, CDR2 SYGVQD (reference sequence). The CDR3 is 14 residues long.

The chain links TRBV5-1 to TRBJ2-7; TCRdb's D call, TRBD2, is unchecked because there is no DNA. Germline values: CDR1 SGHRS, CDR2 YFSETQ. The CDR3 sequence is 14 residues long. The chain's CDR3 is CASRTSGGPYEQYF.

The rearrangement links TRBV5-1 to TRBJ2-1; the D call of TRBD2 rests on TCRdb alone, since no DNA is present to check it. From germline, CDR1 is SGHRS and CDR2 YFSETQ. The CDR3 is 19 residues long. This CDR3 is CASSFPPGLAAPKRGEQFF.

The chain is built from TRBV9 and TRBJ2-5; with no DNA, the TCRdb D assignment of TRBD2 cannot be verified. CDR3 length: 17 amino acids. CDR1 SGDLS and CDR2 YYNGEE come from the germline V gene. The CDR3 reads CASSAGLAGERGETQYF.

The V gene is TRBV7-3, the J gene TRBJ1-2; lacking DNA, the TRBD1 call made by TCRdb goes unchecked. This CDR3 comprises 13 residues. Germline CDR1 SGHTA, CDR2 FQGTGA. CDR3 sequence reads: CASSLTAGGGYTF.

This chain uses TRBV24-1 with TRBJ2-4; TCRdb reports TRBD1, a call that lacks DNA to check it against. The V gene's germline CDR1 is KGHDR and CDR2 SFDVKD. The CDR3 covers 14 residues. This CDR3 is CATTTEIAKNIQYF.

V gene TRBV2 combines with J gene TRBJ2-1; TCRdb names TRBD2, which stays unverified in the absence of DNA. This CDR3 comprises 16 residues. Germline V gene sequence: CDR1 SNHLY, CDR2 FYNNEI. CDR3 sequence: CAGLNLLAGIYNEQFF. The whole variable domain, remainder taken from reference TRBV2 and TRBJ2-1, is EPEVTQTPSHQVTQMGQEVILRCVPISNHLYFYWYRQILGQKVEFLVSFYNNEISEKSEIFDDQFSVERPDGSNFTLKIRSTKLEDSAMYFCAGLNLLAGIYNEQFFGPGTRLTVL.